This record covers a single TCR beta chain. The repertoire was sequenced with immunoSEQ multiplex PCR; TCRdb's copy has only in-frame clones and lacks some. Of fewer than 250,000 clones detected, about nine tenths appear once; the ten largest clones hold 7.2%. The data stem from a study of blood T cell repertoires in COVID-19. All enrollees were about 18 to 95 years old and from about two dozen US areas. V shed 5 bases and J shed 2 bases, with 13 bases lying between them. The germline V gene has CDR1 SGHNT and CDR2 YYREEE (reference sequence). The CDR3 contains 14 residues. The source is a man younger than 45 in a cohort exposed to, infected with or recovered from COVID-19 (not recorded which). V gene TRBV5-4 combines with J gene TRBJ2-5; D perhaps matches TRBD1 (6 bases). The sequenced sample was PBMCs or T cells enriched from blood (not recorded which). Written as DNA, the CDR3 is TGTGCCAGCAGGATTTCAGGGGAACAAGAGACCCAGTACTTC. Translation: CASRISGEQETQYF.